The entry that follows covers one T cell receptor (beta chain) sequence. Its target is unknown. The entry originates in a study of cytomegalovirus exposure and HLA in healthy donors. General study points: In a later analysis, across HLA loci, associated TCR counts were highest for DRB1, lowest for HLA-C. Later work found most CMV-associated TCR beta chains apparently HLA-restricted. Common viral pathogens seemed, in a later analysis, to connect with several of the most significant clusters.

The trim removed 4 bases at V and 1 base at J, leaving 1 base unmatched. Germline V gene sequence: CDR1 MGHRA, CDR2 YSYEKL. CDR3 length: 13 residues. PCR amplification relied on 60 Vbeta primers (plus 13 Jbeta primers). Sequencing used immunoSEQ multiplex PCR; TCRdb keeps in-frame clones, though not all of them. The sample table includes 110,000 to 150,000 clones. The V gene is TRBV4-1, the J gene TRBJ2-7, with 7 bases that match TRBD1. The sequence was obtained from a male donor in good health and CMV-seronegative. The sample was PBMCs. CDR3 residues: CASSLGQSYEQYF. The CDR3 DNA reads as TGCGCCAGCAGCCTGGGACAGTCCTACGAGCAGTACTTC.